The 25 T cell receptor beta chains below were found in one sample sequenced in a study of shared clonotypes between healthy human individuals (dated by TCRdb to about 2020). The library was produced with the immunoSEQ multiplex PCR assay. Drawn from immuneACCESS, this table holds only the in-frame rearrangements with V and J called that TCRdb kept. Clones are partly lost; checked studies trace under half to an unresolved V gene and leave the rest unexplained. This sample is represented by 550,000 to 750,000 clones; less than 97% of them were singletons. About 0.11% of the sample is in the top ten clones. CD8 naive samples were CD45RO-negative cells positively selected for CCR7, giving a CD45RA+CCR7+ population that excluded TemRA cells. Sequenced: naive CD8+ T cells sorted from blood. The cell subset or site label here, explained by the study, means: CD45RA+CCR7+. These receptors came from a woman aged 25 to 39 in good health.

The chain has TRBV27 and TRBJ2-2; D gene unclear. CDR3 length equals 13 residues. Germline values: CDR1 MNHEY, CDR2 SMNVEV (reference sequence). V was shortened by 1 base and J by 6 bases, with 6 bases between the two germline ends. The CDR3 sequence is CASSLYGAGELFF. The CDR3 nucleotides read TGTGCCAGCAGTTTATATGGGGCCGGGGAGCTGTTTTTT.

The rearrangement uses TRBV2 and TRBJ2-1; possible D gene TRBD2, 6 bases. CDR1 is SNHLY, CDR2 FYNNEI, per germline. V lost 9 bases to trimming and J lost 9 bases, with 24 bases between them. CDR3 length equals 15 residues. The CDR3 loop reads CARAGRGIEPSEQFF. The CDR3 DNA sequence: TGTGCCAGGGCCGGGAGAGGGATAGAACCGAGTGAGCAGTTCTTC.

The rearrangement uses TRBV11-2 and TRBJ2-5, with TRBD1 as a possible D gene (5 bases). The V gene lost 5 bases and the J gene lost 3 bases, with 10 bases spanning the gap. Germline lookup yields CDR1 SGHAT and CDR2 FQNNGV. This CDR3 contains 13 residues. The CDR3 nucleotides are TGTGCCAGCAGCAGGGTCAGGGAAGAGACCCAGTACTTC. This translates into CASSRVREETQYF.

The V gene is TRBV18, the J gene TRBJ2-5; tentatively, D is TRBD2 (6 bases). This CDR3 is built from 16 residues. Germline CDR1 KGHSH, CDR2 LQKENI. V lost 3 bases and J 2 bases, leaving 16 bases between the germline ends. The CDR3 region is CASSPDLWGGQETQYF. In nucleotides, the CDR3 is TGTGCCAGCTCACCTGATTTATGGGGAGGACAAGAGACCCAGTACTTC.

V gene TRBV5-1 combines with J gene TRBJ2-7, with D tentatively TRBD2 (5 bases). This CDR3 is 15 amino acids long. Germline V gene data show CDR1 as SGHRS and CDR2 as YFSETQ. Between the trimmed V and J ends, which lost 4 bases and 4 bases, there was a span of 18 bases. CDR3 loop: CASSVTGNPSYEQYF. The CDR3 coding sequence is TGCGCCAGCAGCGTAACGGGGAATCCATCTTACGAGCAGTACTTC. Full variable domain (outside the CDR3, taken from reference TRBV5-1 and TRBJ2-7): KAGVTQTPRYLIKTRGQQVTLSCSPISGHRSVSWYQQTPGQGLQFLFEYFSETQRNKGNFPGRFSGRQFSNSRSEMNVSTLELGDSALYLCASSVTGNPSYEQYFGPGTRLTVT.

The V gene is TRBV15, the J gene TRBJ1-3; 7 bases map to TRBD1. Germline loops: CDR1 LNHNV, CDR2 YYDKDF (reference sequence). CDR3 length: 14 amino acids. The V gene end was trimmed by 5 bases and the J gene end by 1 base; junction bases not matched to a gene: 2. CDR3 residues: CATSPTGSGNTIYF. DNA of the CDR3: TGTGCCACCAGCCCGACAGGGTCTGGAAACACCATATATTTT.

This clone showed up just a few times. DNA for the CDR3: TGTGCCAGCTCACCACCGGGGGGGCTAGCGGGATTCAAAGATGAGCAGTTCTTC. It is translated as CASSPPGGLAGFKDEQFF. This rearrangement joins TRBV18 to TRBJ2-1; 9 bases line up with TRBD2. This CDR3 has 18 amino acids. Germline V gene data show CDR1 as KGHSH and CDR2 as LQKENI. Unmatched junction bases numbered 14, after V lost 0 bases and J lost 8 bases.

The V call is TRBV15, the J call TRBJ2-5; TRBD2 matches 9 bases. The ends lost 2 bases at V and 5 bases at J; junction bases unmatched: 6. Germline values: CDR1 LNHNV, CDR2 YYDKDF (reference sequence). The CDR3 is 15 amino acids. The DNA for the CDR3 is TGTGCCACCAGCAGACTAGCGGGAATGGGGGAGACCCAGTACTTC. Its protein product is CATSRLAGMGETQYF.

In DNA form, the CDR3 reads TGCGCCAGCAGCCAAGAAAGAGGGGGTTTGGGTTTAGGCGGGGAGCTGTTTTTT. It specifies CASSQERGGLGLGGELFF. The chain joins TRBV4-1 to TRBJ2-2, with D maybe TRBD1 (6 bases). V lost 0 bases and J 7 bases, leaving 21 bases between the germline ends. The CDR3 is 18 amino acids. The germline V gene encodes CDR1 MGHRA and CDR2 YSYEKL.

The CDR3 DNA reads as TGTGCCAGCAGCCAAGAAGGGCTAGTGGCTAGGGATGAGCAGTTCTTC. Translating it yields CASSQEGLVARDEQFF. The rearrangement links TRBV4-2 to TRBJ2-1; D ambiguous. Trimming removed 0 bases at V and 8 bases at J, with 17 bases between. The CDR3 length is 16 residues. Looked up from germline, CDR1 is LGHNA and CDR2 is YNFKEQ.

The chain joins TRBV11-2 to TRBJ2-7, with TRBD2 matching over 12 bases. The J segment lost 2 bases and the V segment lost 4 bases, leaving 3 bases of the junction unmatched. Germline-derived CDR1 and CDR2 are SGHAT and FQNNGV. The CDR3 covers 15 residues. The CDR3 region is CASSSRTSGTYEQYF. As DNA, the CDR3 is TGTGCCAGCAGCTCCAGGACTAGCGGGACCTACGAGCAGTACTTC.

The rearrangement uses TRBV7-9 and TRBJ2-1; maybe TRBD1 (6 bases). V lost 1 base, J lost 7 bases, and 11 bases lay in between. The CDR3 loop spans 14 amino acids. Germline values: CDR1 SEHNR, CDR2 FQNEAQ (reference sequence). CDR3 loop: CASSLDRAGNEQFF. The CDR3 DNA sequence: TGTGCCAGCAGCTTAGACAGGGCAGGGAATGAGCAGTTCTTC.

V usage is TRBV7-9 and J usage is TRBJ2-7, with 11 bases fitting TRBD2. Trimming removed 3 bases from V and 3 bases from J; junction bases left unmatched: 1. Looked up from germline, CDR1 is SEHNR and CDR2 is FQNEAQ (reference sequence). This CDR3 is 14 amino acids long. This chain's CDR3 is CASSFGTSGYEQYF. The DNA for the CDR3 is TGTGCCAGCAGCTTCGGGACTAGCGGCTACGAGCAGTACTTC.

The genes are TRBV28 and TRBJ1-3; the D gene is possibly TRBD1 (6 bases). This CDR3 region has 17 residues. V was shortened by 6 bases and J by 4 bases, with 22 bases between the two germline ends. From germline, CDR1 is MDHEN and CDR2 SYDVKM. CDR3 sequence reads: CASRPRQGSREGNTIYF. The CDR3 DNA sequence: TGTGCCAGCAGACCCCGTCAGGGGAGTCGGGAGGGAAACACCATATATTTT. The variable domain in full, completed from reference TRBV28 and TRBJ1-3, reads DVKVTQSSRYLVKRTGEKVFLECVQDMDHENMFWYRQDPGLGLRLIYFSYDVKMKEKGDIPEGYSVSREKKERFSLILESASTNQTSMYLCASRPRQGSREGNTIYFGEGSWLTVV.

V is TRBV5-6 and J is TRBJ2-2; D is perhaps TRBD1 (6 bases). Deletions cut 2 bases from V and 0 bases from J, with 8 bases between. The germline gives CDR1 SGHDT, CDR2 YYEEEE. The CDR3 sequence is 15 residues long. The CDR3, as DNA: TGTGCCAGCAGCTTCAGGGGATCGAACACCGGGGAGCTGTTTTTT. Residues: CASSFRGSNTGELFF.

V is TRBV19 and J is TRBJ1-1, with a tentative D call TRBD1 (6 bases). Deletions cut 3 bases from V and 4 bases from J, with 9 bases between. Germline V lookup: CDR1 LNHDA, CDR2 SQIVND (reference sequence). The CDR3 runs to 13 residues. The CDR3 coding sequence is TGTGCCAGTAGTATTATAGGGGGCACTGAAGCTTTCTTT. Encoded protein: CASSIIGGTEAFF.

The chain carries TRBV6-4 and TRBJ1-5; tentative D call: TRBD1 (6 bases). The CDR3 consists of 15 residues. Trimming took off 3 bases at V and 4 bases at J, with 13 bases between the two ends. The germline V gene has CDR1 MRHNA and CDR2 SNTAGT. CDR3 amino acids: CASSERGDRNQPQHF. The CDR3 DNA sequence: TGTGCCAGCAGTGAACGGGGCGACAGGAATCAGCCCCAGCATTTT.

This clone has more than one count but fewer than ten. This specimen includes other DNA sequences encoding the same CDR3. V usage is TRBV27 and J usage is TRBJ2-7; no reliable D call. Trimming stripped 2 bases from V and 1 base from J, with 6 bases between. Germline CDR1 MNHEY, CDR2 SMNVEV (reference sequence). This CDR3 has 13 residues. The CDR3 protein is CASSLGLSYEQYF. The CDR3 region has the DNA TGTGCCAGCAGTTTAGGGCTTTCCTACGAGCAGTACTTC.

Points on this clone: Other DNA sequences in the same sample also yield this CDR3. The chain recombines TRBV27 with TRBJ1-1; 11 nucleotides agree with TRBD1. The V gene end was trimmed by 4 bases and the J gene end by 3 bases; junction bases not matched to a gene: 4. Germline assignment: CDR1 MNHEY and CDR2 SMNVEV (reference sequence). The CDR3 consists of 15 residues. In DNA form, the CDR3 reads TGTGCCAGCAGTTCCGGGACAGGGGGATACACTGAAGCTTTCTTT. Translation gives CASSSGTGGYTEAFF.

V usage is TRBV28 and J usage is TRBJ1-5, with D perhaps TRBD1 (6 bases). V gave up 1 base and J gave up 9 bases, with 13 bases separating them. This CDR3 has 14 residues. CDR1 and CDR2 (germline): MDHEN, SYDVKM. The CDR3 spells CASSLSTGIRPQHF. CDR3 coding DNA: TGTGCCAGCAGTTTATCAACAGGGATACGGCCCCAGCATTTT.

CDR3 in DNA: TGTGCCATCAGTGAAATGGGGACAGGGGACATGAACACTGAAGCTTTCTTT. It specifies CAISEMGTGDMNTEAFF. This chain joins TRBV10-3 and TRBJ1-1; 10 bases line up with TRBD1. V shed 3 bases and J 0 bases; nucleotides not matched to a gene: 7. Germline loops: CDR1 ENHRY, CDR2 SYGVKD. This CDR3 has 17 amino acids.

The V gene is TRBV7-9, the J gene TRBJ2-5; maybe TRBD2 (6 bases). The CDR3 consists of 17 residues. Germline assignment: CDR1 SEHNR and CDR2 FQNEAQ (reference sequence). V was shortened by 0 bases and J by 2 bases, with 16 bases between the two germline ends. DNA for the CDR3: TGTGCCAGCAGCTTAGCCGGGACTCGTTTGGGGCAAGAGACCCAGTACTTC. Its protein product is CASSLAGTRLGQETQYF.

This chain links TRBV7-6 with TRBJ2-2, with 11 nucleotides matching TRBD2. CDR1 is SGHVS and CDR2 is FNYEAQ in the germline V gene. The CDR3 is made up of 17 amino acids. J was trimmed by 6 bases and V by 5 bases; bases with no gene match: 11. CDR3 DNA sequence: TGTGCCAGCAGCCCGGGACTAGCGGCAGCCCGCTCCGGGGAGCTGTTTTTT. Protein: CASSPGLAAARSGELFF.

The chain carries TRBV6-1 and TRBJ1-2, with D unclear. The CDR3 length is 15 residues. The ends were cut back, 3 bases at V and 4 bases at J, with 15 bases in the middle. Germline CDR1 reads MNHNS; CDR2 reads SASEGT. DNA of the CDR3: TGTGCCAGCAGTGACCCGGCAGGTGGTATCTATGGCTACACCTTC. It is translated as CASSDPAGGIYGYTF.

The V and J genes are TRBV27 and TRBJ2-1; D is tentatively TRBD1 or TRBD2 (6 bases each). This CDR3 has 13 residues. Trimming took 9 bases from V and 10 from J, leaving 19 bases between them. Germline V lookup: CDR1 MNHEY, CDR2 SMNVEV (reference sequence). CDR3 amino acids: CASSLGRGVEQFF. The CDR3 DNA reads TGTGCCAGTTCCTTGGGAAGGGGGGTGGAGCAGTTCTTC.